These T cell receptor beta chains were read from a single sample in a study of regulatory T cells in long-lasting Graves disease. In TCRdb, the multiplex PCR reads were re-called with MiXCR into one record per CDR3 protein. The sample carries over 300,000 distinct CDR3 sequences, 15% to 17% recorded once. The specimen comprised peripheral blood mononuclear cells (PBMCs), sampled at new diagnosis, from a patient treated with antithyroid drugs. The receptors were gathered from a female donor with Graves disease. Each CDR3 is given with its conserved first and last residue. Fields, in order: CDR3 protein, CDR3 DNA, J gene, V gene, D gene, clone size. A D gene is named only where the DNA matches it firmly. Expanded clones get a size class; other rows say once, few or many, or leave the size out.

cdr3_aa: CATSRDQGPRNQPQHF
cdr3_nt: TGTGCCACCAGCAGAGATCAGGGGCCTCGCAATCAGCCCCAGCATTTT
j_call: TRBJ1-5
v_call: TRBV15
d_call: NA
clone_size: NA

cdr3_aa: CSARVKSSGWWNEQFF
cdr3_nt: TGCAGTGCTAGAGTGAAATCTAGCGGGTGGTGGAATGAGCAGTTCTTC
j_call: TRBJ2-1
v_call: TRBV20-1
d_call: TRBD2
clone_size: NA

cdr3_aa: CASSEREVTGELFF
cdr3_nt: TGCGCCAGCAGTGAGAGGGAAGTTACCGGGGAGCTGTTTTTT
j_call: TRBJ2-2
v_call: TRBV10-2
d_call: NA
clone_size: many

cdr3_aa: CASTAPGSTDTQYF
cdr3_nt: TGCGCCAGCACCGCCCCGGGGAGCACAGATACGCAGTATTTT
j_call: TRBJ2-3
v_call: TRBV10-2
d_call: NA
clone_size: once

cdr3_aa: CASSPGGHNNEQFF
cdr3_nt: TGTGCCAGCTCCCCAGGGGGCCACAACAATGAGCAGTTCTTC
j_call: TRBJ2-1
v_call: TRBV18
d_call: TRBD1
clone_size: NA

cdr3_aa: CASSRGNTGELFF
cdr3_nt: TGCGCCAGCAGCCGGGGGAACACCGGGGAGCTGTTTTTT
j_call: TRBJ2-2
v_call: TRBV4-1
d_call: NA
clone_size: many

cdr3_aa: CATSSLSTGWKDEKLFF
cdr3_nt: TGTGCCACCAGCAGTCTCTCGACAGGGTGGAAGGATGAAAAACTGTTTTTT
j_call: TRBJ1-4
v_call: TRBV15
d_call: TRBD1
clone_size: few

cdr3_aa: CASSPDEWPYTF
cdr3_nt: TGTGCCAGCAGCCCAGACGAGTGGCCCTACACCTTC
j_call: TRBJ1-2
v_call: TRBV7-9
d_call: NA
clone_size: many

cdr3_aa: CASSDQLVHDEQFF
cdr3_nt: TGCGCCAGCAGCGACCAGCTGGTCCACGATGAGCAGTTCTTC
j_call: TRBJ2-1
v_call: TRBV4-1
d_call: NA
clone_size: many

cdr3_aa: CASSYSGPATGGNTIYF
cdr3_nt: TGTGCCAGCAGTTACTCGGGGCCTGCTACCGGTGGAAACACCATATATTTT
j_call: TRBJ1-3
v_call: TRBV6-5
d_call: NA
clone_size: few

cdr3_aa: CASSSAPLGLQETQYF
cdr3_nt: TGTGCCAGCAGCTCAGCCCCACTAGGACTCCAAGAGACCCAGTACTTC
j_call: TRBJ2-5
v_call: TRBV7-8
d_call: NA
clone_size: many

cdr3_aa: CASSGVAGGAYNEQFF
cdr3_nt: TGTGCCAGCAGCGGCGTAGCGGGAGGAGCTTACAATGAGCAGTTCTTC
j_call: TRBJ2-1
v_call: TRBV9
d_call: TRBD2
clone_size: NA

cdr3_aa: CASSEALRETQYF
cdr3_nt: TGTGCCAGCAGTGAAGCGTTGAGAGAGACCCAGTACTTC
j_call: TRBJ2-5
v_call: TRBV2
d_call: NA
clone_size: many

cdr3_aa: CASSGLAGEQETQYF
cdr3_nt: TGTGCCAGCAGTGGACTAGCGGGAGAACAAGAGACCCAGTACTTC
j_call: TRBJ2-5
v_call: TRBV6-2/TRBV6-3
d_call: TRBD2
clone_size: few

cdr3_aa: CAISESQGGDEQFF
cdr3_nt: TGTGCCATCAGTGAGTCCCAAGGGGGAGATGAGCAGTTCTTC
j_call: TRBJ2-1
v_call: TRBV10-3
d_call: NA
clone_size: many

cdr3_aa: CASSILAGNEQFF
cdr3_nt: TGTGCCAGCAGCATACTAGCGGGCAATGAGCAGTTCTTC
j_call: TRBJ2-1
v_call: TRBV7-3
d_call: TRBD2
clone_size: NA

cdr3_aa: CASSFMDTQYF
cdr3_nt: TGTGCCAGCAGTTTTATGGATACGCAGTATTTT
j_call: TRBJ2-3
v_call: TRBV27
d_call: NA
clone_size: many

cdr3_aa: CASSLGPNGPNGQDTQYF
cdr3_nt: TGTGCCAGCAGCTTGGGTCCTAACGGGCCCAACGGACAAGATACGCAGTATTTT
j_call: TRBJ2-3
v_call: TRBV5-5
d_call: NA
clone_size: NA

cdr3_aa: CASSQDAVGLTEAFF
cdr3_nt: TGCGCCAGCAGCCAAGATGCGGTGGGCCTCACTGAAGCTTTCTTT
j_call: TRBJ1-1
v_call: TRBV4-3
d_call: NA
clone_size: many

cdr3_aa: CASSLHRGGEETQYF
cdr3_nt: TGTGCCAGCAGTTTGCACAGGGGAGGGGAGGAGACCCAGTACTTC
j_call: TRBJ2-5
v_call: TRBV27
d_call: NA
clone_size: many

cdr3_aa: CASSLTGNVIHSPLHF
cdr3_nt: TGCGCCAGCAGCTTGACAGGGAACGTCATCCATTCACCCCTCCACTTT
j_call: TRBJ1-6
v_call: TRBV5-1
d_call: NA
clone_size: many

cdr3_aa: CASSWGDSAMNTEAFF
cdr3_nt: TGCGCCAGCAGCTGGGGGGACAGTGCGATGAACACTGAAGCTTTCTTT
j_call: TRBJ1-1
v_call: TRBV5-1
d_call: TRBD1
clone_size: many

cdr3_aa: CSATPRKGANTIYF
cdr3_nt: TGCAGTGCAACCCCTCGTAAGGGCGCAAACACCATATATTTT
j_call: TRBJ1-3
v_call: TRBV20-1
d_call: NA
clone_size: few

cdr3_aa: CASSSLGGQEETQYF
cdr3_nt: TGCGCCAGCAGCTCCCTAGGGGGACAAGAAGAGACCCAGTACTTC
j_call: TRBJ2-5
v_call: TRBV5-1
d_call: NA
clone_size: NA

cdr3_aa: CSARDPQGDSYEQYF
cdr3_nt: TGCAGTGCTAGAGATCCTCAGGGGGACTCCTACGAGCAGTACTTC
j_call: TRBJ2-7
v_call: TRBV20-1
d_call: TRBD1
clone_size: many

cdr3_aa: CSVPVVAGGHYNEQFF
cdr3_nt: TGCAGCGTTCCCGTGGTAGCGGGAGGTCACTACAATGAGCAGTTCTTC
j_call: TRBJ2-1
v_call: TRBV29-1
d_call: TRBD2
clone_size: many

cdr3_aa: CASNIYQGGTEQYF
cdr3_nt: TGTGCCAGCAATATTTATCAGGGGGGAACCGAGCAGTACTTC
j_call: TRBJ2-7
v_call: TRBV27
d_call: NA
clone_size: many

cdr3_aa: CASSRFGTDTDTQYF
cdr3_nt: TGTGCCAGCAGCCGCTTCGGGACAGACACAGATACGCAGTATTTT
j_call: TRBJ2-3
v_call: TRBV12-3/TRBV12-4
d_call: TRBD1
clone_size: many

cdr3_aa: CASSPWGSGNTIYF
cdr3_nt: TGTGCCAGCAGCCCTTGGGGTTCTGGAAACACCATATATTTT
j_call: TRBJ1-3
v_call: TRBV2
d_call: NA
clone_size: many

cdr3_aa: CASSLTHSGETQYF
cdr3_nt: TGTGCCAGCAGCCTAACTCATAGTGGAGAGACCCAGTACTTC
j_call: TRBJ2-5
v_call: TRBV3-1
d_call: NA
clone_size: few

cdr3_aa: CASILWRTEQFF
cdr3_nt: TGTGCCAGCATCCTATGGCGTACTGAGCAGTTCTTC
j_call: TRBJ2-1
v_call: TRBV7-2
d_call: NA
clone_size: NA

cdr3_aa: CASSFRQGRNEQFF
cdr3_nt: TGTGCCAGCAGTTTCCGGCAGGGGAGAAATGAGCAGTTCTTC
j_call: TRBJ2-1
v_call: TRBV12-3/TRBV12-4
d_call: NA
clone_size: few

cdr3_aa: CASSRQVGEETQYF
cdr3_nt: TGTGCCAGCTCACGCCAGGTTGGTGAAGAGACCCAGTACTTC
j_call: TRBJ2-5
v_call: TRBV18
d_call: NA
clone_size: few

cdr3_aa: CASSYGEPGQGGQPQHF
cdr3_nt: TGTGCCAGCAGTTACGGAGAACCGGGACAGGGGGGTCAGCCCCAGCATTTT
j_call: TRBJ1-5
v_call: TRBV6-2/TRBV6-3
d_call: TRBD1
clone_size: NA

cdr3_aa: CASLDRYRGKSNQPQHF
cdr3_nt: TGTGCCAGTTTGGACAGGTACCGCGGGAAAAGCAATCAGCCCCAGCATTTT
j_call: TRBJ1-5
v_call: TRBV6-1
d_call: TRBD1
clone_size: many

cdr3_aa: CASSNRGQHTDTQYF
cdr3_nt: TGTGCCAGCAGCAACAGGGGGCAACACACAGATACGCAGTATTTT
j_call: TRBJ2-3
v_call: TRBV7-9
d_call: TRBD1
clone_size: once

cdr3_aa: CASSPSELAKNIQYF
cdr3_nt: TGTGCCAGCAGCCCATCGGAATTAGCCAAAAACATTCAGTACTTC
j_call: TRBJ2-4
v_call: TRBV3-1
d_call: NA
clone_size: many

cdr3_aa: CATSRATNNEQFF
cdr3_nt: TGTGCCACCAGCAGAGCTACCAACAATGAGCAGTTCTTC
j_call: TRBJ2-1
v_call: TRBV15
d_call: NA
clone_size: NA

cdr3_aa: CSASTSGKAYEQYF
cdr3_nt: TGCAGTGCGAGCACTAGCGGGAAGGCCTACGAGCAGTACTTC
j_call: TRBJ2-7
v_call: TRBV20-1
d_call: TRBD2
clone_size: NA

cdr3_aa: CASSFQGAEQPQHF
cdr3_nt: TGTGCCAGCAGTTTTCAGGGGGCAGAACAGCCCCAGCATTTT
j_call: TRBJ1-5
v_call: TRBV12-3/TRBV12-4
d_call: TRBD1
clone_size: few

cdr3_aa: CASRGGTGASEQYF
cdr3_nt: TGTGCCAGCAGAGGCGGGACAGGGGCTTCCGAGCAGTACTTC
j_call: TRBJ2-7
v_call: TRBV6-1
d_call: TRBD1
clone_size: many

cdr3_aa: CASTRDSLNTEAFF
cdr3_nt: TGTGCCAGCACCCGGGACAGCTTGAACACTGAAGCTTTCTTT
j_call: TRBJ1-1
v_call: TRBV6-4
d_call: TRBD1
clone_size: many

cdr3_aa: CASSYVTDGYTF
cdr3_nt: TGTGCCAGCAGCTATGTGACCGATGGCTACACCTTC
j_call: TRBJ1-2
v_call: TRBV12-3/TRBV12-4
d_call: NA
clone_size: NA

cdr3_aa: CASSQVTGGLGEKLFF
cdr3_nt: TGCGCCAGCAGCCAAGTTACGGGAGGGTTGGGCGAAAAACTGTTTTTT
j_call: TRBJ1-4
v_call: TRBV4-3
d_call: NA
clone_size: NA

cdr3_aa: CASRTTNQPQHF
cdr3_nt: TGTGCCAGCAGGACAACTAATCAGCCCCAGCATTTT
j_call: TRBJ1-5
v_call: TRBV28
d_call: NA
clone_size: NA

cdr3_aa: CASSPSGGRDGEQYF
cdr3_nt: TGTGCCAGCTCACCTTCCGGGGGTCGGGATGGTGAGCAGTACTTC
j_call: TRBJ2-7
v_call: TRBV18
d_call: NA
clone_size: few

cdr3_aa: CASSPGSGMNTEAFF
cdr3_nt: TGCGCCAGCAGCCCGGGTTCAGGGATGAACACTGAAGCTTTCTTT
j_call: TRBJ1-1
v_call: TRBV5-1
d_call: NA
clone_size: many

cdr3_aa: CASSIGAGYTF
cdr3_nt: TGTGCCAGTAGTATTGGTGCGGGTTACACCTTC
j_call: TRBJ1-2
v_call: TRBV19
d_call: NA
clone_size: few

cdr3_aa: CASSFRGANYGYTF
cdr3_nt: TGTGCCAGCAGTTTCCGGGGAGCTAACTATGGCTACACCTTC
j_call: TRBJ1-2
v_call: TRBV27
d_call: NA
clone_size: many

cdr3_aa: CASRRISGNTIYF
cdr3_nt: TGTGCCAGCAGACGGATCTCTGGAAACACCATATATTTT
j_call: TRBJ1-3
v_call: TRBV3-1
d_call: NA
clone_size: many

cdr3_aa: CASSYNGFQETQYF
cdr3_nt: TGTGCCAGCAGTTACAACGGATTCCAAGAGACCCAGTACTTC
j_call: TRBJ2-5
v_call: TRBV6-9
d_call: NA
clone_size: NA

cdr3_aa: CASSPPELGDTEAFF
cdr3_nt: TGTGCCAGCAGCCCACCTGAGTTGGGGGACACCGAAGCTTTCTTT
j_call: TRBJ1-1
v_call: TRBV7-3
d_call: NA
clone_size: few

cdr3_aa: CASSWNRVLSRNTEAFF
cdr3_nt: TGTGCCAGCAGTTGGAACAGGGTCCTCTCCCGGAACACTGAAGCTTTCTTT
j_call: TRBJ1-1
v_call: TRBV27
d_call: NA
clone_size: many

cdr3_aa: CSASQGSGRKTKNIQYF
cdr3_nt: TGCAGTGCTAGTCAGGGTAGCGGGAGGAAAACCAAAAACATTCAGTACTTC
j_call: TRBJ2-4
v_call: TRBV20-1
d_call: TRBD2
clone_size: many

cdr3_aa: CASSYGSLPIGDQPQHF
cdr3_nt: TGTGCCAGCAGTTACGGGAGCCTACCAATTGGAGATCAGCCCCAGCATTTT
j_call: TRBJ1-5
v_call: TRBV27
d_call: NA
clone_size: NA

cdr3_aa: CASSLVRSPSSLPGELFF
cdr3_nt: TGTGCCAGCAGCTTAGTGCGGTCCCCCTCTAGCCTACCCGGGGAGCTGTTTTTT
j_call: TRBJ2-2
v_call: TRBV11-2
d_call: NA
clone_size: many

cdr3_aa: CAIRKNRDRVGSTEAFF
cdr3_nt: TGTGCCATCAGGAAAAACCGGGACAGGGTCGGAAGCACTGAAGCTTTCTTT
j_call: TRBJ1-1
v_call: TRBV10-3
d_call: TRBD1
clone_size: NA